Listed below are T cell receptor beta chains from one sample, sequenced in a study of blood T cell repertoires in COVID-19. Libraries were prepared by immunoSEQ multiplex PCR; TCRdb keeps only in-frame clonotypes and omits some of them. The sample carries 200,000 to 250,000 clones, approximately 78% recorded once. Sequenced sample: peripheral blood. These TCRs come from an older woman with COVID-19, enrolled during active disease. The CDR3 runs from the conserved cysteine through the conserved F or W. Fields, in order: J gene, V gene, D gene, clone size, CDR3 protein, CDR3 DNA. A D gene is named only where the DNA matches it firmly. Not every row has a clone size; where given, it reads once, few, many or a size class.

>TRBJ2-7|TRBV29-1|-|-
CSVQRRTGYEQYF
TGCAGCGTCCAACGTAGGACGGGGTACGAGCAGTACTTC
>TRBJ2-7|TRBV18|TRBD2|-
CASSPQFLLAAQGLSYEQYF
TGTGCCAGCTCACCACAGTTTCTCCTAGCGGCCCAGGGCCTCTCCTACGAGCAGTACTTC
>TRBJ2-5|TRBV7-8|TRBD1|-
CASAETRDSNFQETQYF
TGTGCCAGCGCCGAGACCCGGGACAGCAATTTTCAAGAGACCCAGTACTTC
>TRBJ1-1|TRBV5-6|TRBD1|-
CASSLGINRGNTEAFF
TGTGCCAGCAGCTTGGGGATTAACAGGGGGAACACTGAAGCTTTCTTT
>TRBJ2-5|TRBV19|TRBD2|-
CASGNPSGREGPRETQYF
TGTGCCAGTGGGAACCCATCCGGGCGGGAGGGCCCAAGGGAGACCCAGTACTTC
>TRBJ2-3|TRBV2|TRBD2|-
CASKKTSGSSADTQYF
TGTGCCAGCAAAAAGACTAGCGGGAGCTCCGCAGATACGCAGTATTTT
>TRBJ2-7|TRBV27|TRBD1|-
CASRLTQGVYEQYF
TGTGCCAGCAGGTTAACCCAGGGGGTTTACGAGCAGTACTTC
>TRBJ1-3|TRBV21-1|-|-
CASSKSRHLSGNTIYF
TGTGCCAGCAGCAAATCGAGACACCTCTCTGGAAACACCATATATTTT
>TRBJ2-5|TRBV11-2|TRBD1|-
CASSPGTGSSWIQETQYF
TGTGCCAGCAGTCCCGGGACAGGGAGCTCCTGGATCCAAGAGACCCAGTACTTC
>TRBJ1-5|TRBV2|-|-
CASRDKSRNQPQHF
TGTGCCAGCCGGGACAAATCGAGGAATCAGCCCCAGCATTTT
>TRBJ1-6|TRBV27|TRBD1|-
CASSFSGTANSPLHF
TGTGCCAGCAGTTTCTCCGGGACAGCTAATTCACCCCTCCACTTT
>TRBJ1-5|TRBV28|-|-
CASRGPGSGSNQPQHF
TGTGCCAGCAGAGGCCCGGGGTCTGGGAGCAATCAGCCCCAGCATTTT
>TRBJ2-3|TRBV9|-|once
CASSVLGGVDTQYF
TGTGCCAGCAGCGTCCTCGGCGGGGTAGATACGCAGTATTTT
>TRBJ2-1|TRBV5-1|-|-
CASSFKNEQFF
TGCGCCAGCAGCTTTAAAAATGAGCAGTTCTTC
>TRBJ1-2|TRBV24-1|TRBD1|once
CATSDWQGVVGYGYTF
TGTGCCACCAGTGATTGGCAGGGGGTGGTCGGGTATGGCTACACCTTC
>TRBJ1-2|TRBV28|TRBD1|few
CASSSGTGRATNYGYTF
TGTGCCAGCAGTTCCGGGACAGGGAGGGCAACTAACTATGGCTACACCTTC
>TRBJ2-2|TRBV7-9|-|few
CASSSWQGRTGELFF
TGTGCCAGCAGCTCTTGGCAGGGGCGGACCGGGGAGCTGTTTTTT
>TRBJ1-6|TRBV2|-|once
CASSVDSSYNSPLHF
TGTGCCAGCAGTGTGGACAGCTCCTATAATTCACCCCTCCACTTT
>TRBJ1-3|TRBV5-6|-|few
CASSLLGGSQGTSGNTIYF
TGTGCCAGCAGCCTGTTAGGTGGCTCCCAGGGCACCTCTGGAAACACCATATATTTT
>TRBJ1-2|TRBV7-9|TRBD1|few
CASSAGTGNYGYTF
TGTGCCAGCAGCGCCGGGACAGGGAACTATGGCTACACCTTC
>TRBJ1-5|TRBV5-1|TRBD1|-
CASSQGQGKQPQHF
TGCGCCAGCAGCCAGGGACAGGGAAAGCAGCCCCAGCATTTT
>TRBJ1-5|TRBV19|TRBD1|-
CASTQTLPGQGLFNQPQHF
TGTGCCAGTACACAAACCCTTCCGGGACAGGGCCTTTTTAATCAGCCCCAGCATTTT
>TRBJ2-1|TRBV18|-|once
CASSPGLGSSYNEQFF
TGTGCCAGCTCACCAGGACTGGGAAGCTCCTACAATGAGCAGTTCTTC
>TRBJ1-2|TRBV7-3|-|few
CASSPYGGGYGYTF
TGTGCCAGCAGCCCATACGGTGGCGGCTATGGCTACACCTTC
>TRBJ1-5|TRBV5-8|-|-
CASSLGAERPQHF
TGTGCCAGCAGCTTGGGCGCGGAGCGGCCCCAGCATTTT
>TRBJ2-3|TRBV19|-|once
CASSVVSGVRTDTQYF
TGTGCCAGTAGTGTCGTCTCGGGAGTTCGCACAGATACGCAGTATTTT
>TRBJ2-7|TRBV7-9|TRBD1|-
CASRRQGSSYEQYF
TGTGCCAGCAGACGACAGGGGAGCTCCTACGAGCAGTACTTC
>TRBJ2-7|TRBV6-5|-|-
CASSWDNSYEQYF
TGTGCCAGCAGCTGGGACAACTCCTACGAGCAGTACTTC
>TRBJ2-3|TRBV29-1|TRBD2|-
CSAPGTSGRSTDTQYF
TGCAGCGCTCCCGGGACTAGCGGGAGGTCCACAGATACGCAGTATTTT
>TRBJ1-1|TRBV5-8|TRBD1|few
CASSARRDRGGTEAFF
TGTGCCAGCAGCGCACGGCGGGACAGGGGAGGCACTGAAGCTTTCTTT
>TRBJ2-2|TRBV4-1|-|-
CASSPEVGKTGELFF
TGCGCCAGCAGCCCGGAGGTGGGGAAAACCGGGGAGCTGTTTTTT
>TRBJ1-5|TRBV30|-|-
CAWSVHGNQPQHF
TGTGCCTGGAGTGTACACGGCAATCAGCCCCAGCATTTT
>TRBJ2-5|TRBV5-1|-|-
CASSTGSKETQYF
TGCGCCAGCAGTACGGGATCGAAAGAGACCCAGTACTTC
>TRBJ1-5|TRBV5-5|-|-
CASSQDRIQPQHF
TGTGCCAGCAGCCAGGACAGAATTCAGCCCCAGCATTTT
>TRBJ2-5|TRBV5-4|-|-
CASSLQGPGETQYF
TGTGCCAGCAGCTTGCAGGGTCCAGGAGAGACCCAGTACTTC
>TRBJ1-2|TRBV5-5|TRBD1|-
CASSLIQGASGYTF
TGTGCCAGCAGCTTAATACAGGGGGCCAGTGGCTACACCTTC
>TRBJ1-1|TRBV3-1/TRBV3-2|-|-
CASLPGGWGTEAFF
TGTGCCAGCCTACCTGGGGGGTGGGGGACTGAAGCTTTCTTT
>TRBJ1-5|TRBV7-9|-|-
CASSSTMGPAIQPQHF
TGTGCCAGCAGCTCAACGATGGGCCCTGCGATTCAGCCCCAGCATTTT
>TRBJ2-3|TRBV2|TRBD1|-
CASGGGQGRSTDTQYF
TGTGCCAGCGGCGGTGGACAGGGACGTTCCACAGATACGCAGTATTTT
>TRBJ2-3|TRBV6-2/TRBV6-3|-|-
CASSYSGVDTQYF
TGTGCCAGCAGTTACTCGGGAGTAGATACGCAGTATTTT
>TRBJ2-5|TRBV19|TRBD2|-
CASNPAGGAETQYF
TGTGCCAGTAACCCTGCGGGGGGCGCGGAGACCCAGTACTTC
>TRBJ2-7|TRBV19|TRBD1|once
CASSPGTGQAGTLPYEQYF
TGTGCCAGTAGTCCCGGGACAGGTCAAGCCGGTACTCTCCCCTACGAGCAGTACTTC